A selection of T cell receptor beta chains follows, all from one sample in a study of blood T cell repertoires in COVID-19. Repertoires were generated with immunoSEQ multiplex PCR, while TCRdb's copy carries only in-frame clones and drops some. The repertoire holds 35,000 to 50,000 clones, with 80% to 90% as singletons. Material: peripheral blood. The receptors derive from a man aged 55 to 69 with active COVID-19. The CDR3 runs from the conserved cysteine through the conserved F or W. A D gene is named only where the DNA matches it firmly. Clone size, where shown, is once, few, many, or a class for clones that have expanded.

TRBJ2-1 - TRBV28 TRBD2 TGTGCCAGCAGTCCCCACCCGGGACTAGCGGACAATGAGCAGTTCTTC CASSPHPGLADNEQFF
TRBJ2-7 - TRBV15 - TGTGCCACCAGCAGAGACGTCCAGGTCTACGAGCAGTACTTC CATSRDVQVYEQYF
TRBJ1-1 - TRBV10-3 - TGTGCCATCAATGATCAGGGGAACACTGAAGCTTTCTTT CAINDQGNTEAFF
TRBJ2-7 - TRBV2 TRBD2 TGTGCCAGCAGTTTAGGACTAGCGGGAGAAGAGAGGTTGCTGTACTTC CASSLGLAGEERLLYF
TRBJ2-7 - TRBV25-1 TRBD2 TGTGCCAGCAGTGATGGGACTAGCGGGAGATACGAGCAGTACTTC CASSDGTSGRYEQYF
TRBJ1-5 medium-sized TRBV23-1 TRBD1 TGCGCCAGCAGCCCGGACAGGGGGAATCAGCCCCAGCATTTT CASSPDRGNQPQHF
TRBJ2-5 once TRBV7-2 TRBD2 TGTGCCAGCAGCACCGGGACTAGCGAGACCCAGTACTTC CASSTGTSETQYF
TRBJ1-5 - TRBV6-5 TRBD1 TGTGCCAGCAGTCTAACAGGGGGCAACCAGCCCCAGCATTTT CASSLTGGNQPQHF
TRBJ2-2 - TRBV19 TRBD2 TGTGCCAGTAGTACCCGAACTAGCGGGAGGGTCGGGGAGCTGTTTTTT CASSTRTSGRVGELFF
TRBJ2-2 - TRBV5-1 - TGCGCCAGCAGCTTGGCGGCAGGCACCGGGGAGCTGTTTTTT CASSLAAGTGELFF
TRBJ2-1 - TRBV10-3 TRBD2 TGTGCCATCAGTGAGGGGCTAGCGGGAGGGGATGAGCAGTTCTTC CAISEGLAGGDEQFF
TRBJ1-2 - TRBV6-2/TRBV6-3 TRBD1 TGTGCCAGCAGTTCGACCGGGACAGGGGGCTATGGCTACACCTTC CASSSTGTGGYGYTF
TRBJ2-7 - TRBV3-1/TRBV3-2 - TGTGCCAGCAGCCAAGGTCTCGAAGGGGACGAGCAGTACTTC CASSQGLEGDEQYF
TRBJ2-1 - TRBV9 TRBD2 TGTGCCAGCAGCGTAGTTACTAGCGGGGGGGAGCAGTTCTTC CASSVVTSGGEQFF
TRBJ2-1 - TRBV4-1 TRBD2 TGCGCCAGCAGCAGGGGACTAGCGGGAGTTAATGAGCAGTTCTTC CASSRGLAGVNEQFF
TRBJ2-3 - TRBV11-3 - TGTGCCAGCAGCTCAAATAGCGGTTTTTCTAGCACAGATACGCAGTATTTT CASSSNSGFSSTDTQYF
TRBJ2-7 once TRBV11-3 TRBD2 TGTGCCAGCAGCTCCAGGGCAGCGGGAGTGGGGGAGCAGTACTTC CASSSRAAGVGEQYF
TRBJ2-3 - TRBV10-3 - TGTGCCATCAGCCCAGGGGCAGATACGCAGTATTTT CAISPGADTQYF
TRBJ2-1 - TRBV2 TRBD2 TGTGCCAGCAGGGGACTAGCGGGAGCAGGCAATGAGCAGTTCTTC CASRGLAGAGNEQFF
TRBJ2-7 - TRBV7-8 TRBD1 TGTGCCAGCAGCAGGGACAGGGGAAACTACGAGCAGTACTTC CASSRDRGNYEQYF
TRBJ2-5 - TRBV3-1/TRBV3-2 - TGTGCCAGCAGCCAAGTCACGGGGGCCCAGTACTTC CASSQVTGAQYF
TRBJ1-2 - TRBV27 TRBD1 TGTGCCTTGGGGAGACACAGGGGGGAGGGGTCCTATGGCTACACCTTC CALGRHRGEGSYGYTF
TRBJ2-2 once TRBV7-9 - TGTGCCAGCAGCTTAGGAGGGTTGACAACCGGGGAGCTGTTTTTT CASSLGGLTTGELFF
TRBJ1-1 - TRBV11-1 - TGTGCCAGCAGCTTAGAGGCAACAGATGAAGCTTTCTTT CASSLEATDEAFF
TRBJ2-1 once TRBV6-5 - TGTGCCAGCAGTTACAACGAGGGCATCAACGATGAGCAGTTCTTC CASSYNEGINDEQFF
TRBJ1-1 once TRBV12-3/TRBV12-4 - TGTGCCAGCAGTTTCACGGGGAACACTGAAGCTTTCTTT CASSFTGNTEAFF
TRBJ2-7 - TRBV19 - TGTGCCAGTAGTATAGGGCTTGACTACGAGCAGTACTTC CASSIGLDYEQYF
TRBJ2-3 - TRBV5-1 TRBD2 TGCGCCAGCAGGCCCCTAGCGGACACAGATACGCAGTATTTT CASRPLADTDTQYF
TRBJ2-3 - TRBV18 TRBD1 TGTGCCAGCTCACCAGACAGGGGCGCAGATACGCAGTATTTT CASSPDRGADTQYF
TRBJ1-4 - TRBV5-4 - TGTGCCAGCAGCACCCGGGGTAATGAAAAACTGTTTTTT CASSTRGNEKLFF
TRBJ1-3 - TRBV11-2 - TGTGCCAGCAGCTTAGGTAGCTCTGGAAACACCATATATTTT CASSLGSSGNTIYF
TRBJ2-2 - TRBV2 - TGTGCCAGCAGTCGGGAGACCGGGGAGCTGTTTTTT CASSRETGELFF
TRBJ1-2 - TRBV15 - TGTGCCACCAGTAAACAGACGAACTATGGCTACACCTTC CATSKQTNYGYTF
TRBJ2-3 - TRBV5-4 TRBD1 TGTGCCAGCAGCTCCGACAGGGCAGATACGCAGTATTTT CASSSDRADTQYF
TRBJ1-5 - TRBV19 TRBD1 TGTGCCAGTAGTCTCTATTTAGAGGGACAGGCCAATCAGCCCCAGCATTTT CASSLYLEGQANQPQHF
TRBJ2-2 - TRBV11-1 TRBD2 TGTGCCAGCAGCTTAGCGCGGGGGACCGGGGAGCTGTTTTTT CASSLARGTGELFF
TRBJ1-5 - TRBV2 - TGTGCCAGCACCCAGGGGATGGGCAATCAGCCCCAGCATTTT CASTQGMGNQPQHF
TRBJ1-3 - TRBV12-3/TRBV12-4 - TGTGCCAGCAGCCGGGGTCCTGGAAACACCATATATTTT CASSRGPGNTIYF
TRBJ2-2 - TRBV4-1 TRBD2 TGCGCCAGCAGCCAAGATACTAGCGGGAATCTCAGGGAGCTGTTTTTT CASSQDTSGNLRELFF
TRBJ1-1 few TRBV5-1 TRBD1 TGCGCCAGCAGCTTGGGTACAGGGGAAGCCACTGAAGCTTTCTTT CASSLGTGEATEAFF
TRBJ2-3 - TRBV3-1/TRBV3-2 - TGTGCCAGCAGCCAAGACTTGGCTTTCGATACGCAGTATTTT CASSQDLAFDTQYF
TRBJ2-1 - TRBV15 TRBD2 TGTGCCACCAAGACTAGCGGGAGCAATGAGCAGTTCTTC CATKTSGSNEQFF
TRBJ2-7 once TRBV23-1 - TGCGCCAGCAGTCAATTTGAAGGAGGACCGGGCTCCTACGAGCAGTACTTC CASSQFEGGPGSYEQYF
TRBJ2-2 - TRBV27 TRBD2 TGTGCCAGCAGTTCGACTAGCGGGAGGGGTACCGGGGAGCTGTTTTTT CASSSTSGRGTGELFF
TRBJ2-7 - TRBV4-1 TRBD1 TGCGCCAGCAGCCAGCTGCCCGGACAGGAGTCTTACGAGCAGTACTTC CASSQLPGQESYEQYF
TRBJ2-5 - TRBV5-6 - TGTGCCAGCAGCAGGACAGTAGAAGAGACCCAGTACTTC CASSRTVEETQYF
TRBJ2-7 - TRBV19 TRBD1 TGTGCCAGTAGTACCGGACAGGTACTCTACGAGCAGTACTTC CASSTGQVLYEQYF
TRBJ2-3 - TRBV9 TRBD2 TGTGCCAGCAGCCTCTTAGCGGGAGGCACAGATACGCAGTATTTT CASSLLAGGTDTQYF
TRBJ2-2 - TRBV5-4 TRBD2 TGTGCCAGCAGCTTGGCCCTAGCGGGAGTTGGGACCGGGGAGCTGTTTTTT CASSLALAGVGTGELFF
TRBJ1-4 - TRBV19 - TGTGCCAGTAGTCCAAGGACTGATGAAAAACTGTTTTTT CASSPRTDEKLFF
TRBJ2-1 - TRBV4-3 - TGCGCCAGCAGCGATACGGGGTTGGGGAATGAGCAGTTCTTC CASSDTGLGNEQFF
TRBJ2-7 - TRBV7-9 TRBD1 TGTGCCAGCAGCGTTATGCAGGGGGCTAACGAGCAGTACTTC CASSVMQGANEQYF
TRBJ2-1 few TRBV6-2/TRBV6-3 TRBD2 TGTGCCAGCACCCCTAGCGGGCGACGCAATGAGCAGTTCTTC CASTPSGRRNEQFF
TRBJ2-7 - TRBV27 - TGTGCCAGCAGTTTATCCCCCCCACTGGGGAGACCAAAGATTTACGAGCAGTACTTC CASSLSPPLGRPKIYEQYF
TRBJ2-7 - TRBV13 TRBD1 TGTGCCAGCAGCTCCTTGGGGGGCAGGGGGCGTTACGAGCAGTACTTC CASSSLGGRGRYEQYF
TRBJ1-6 - TRBV18 TRBD1 TGTGCCAGCTCACCGGACAGGGGGGCGTTAGCCCTCCACTTT CASSPDRGALALHF
TRBJ2-3 - TRBV10-3 TRBD2 TGTGCCATCAGTCACGGACTAGCGGGGAAGACAGATACGCAGTATTTT CAISHGLAGKTDTQYF
TRBJ1-4 - TRBV6-5 TRBD1 TGTGCCAGCCGCCCGGGGACAGCTAATGAAAAACTGTTTTTT CASRPGTANEKLFF
TRBJ1-1 - TRBV2 - TGTGCCAGCAGAGTGGGGGGGACGGTGAACACTGAAGCTTTCTTT CASRVGGTVNTEAFF